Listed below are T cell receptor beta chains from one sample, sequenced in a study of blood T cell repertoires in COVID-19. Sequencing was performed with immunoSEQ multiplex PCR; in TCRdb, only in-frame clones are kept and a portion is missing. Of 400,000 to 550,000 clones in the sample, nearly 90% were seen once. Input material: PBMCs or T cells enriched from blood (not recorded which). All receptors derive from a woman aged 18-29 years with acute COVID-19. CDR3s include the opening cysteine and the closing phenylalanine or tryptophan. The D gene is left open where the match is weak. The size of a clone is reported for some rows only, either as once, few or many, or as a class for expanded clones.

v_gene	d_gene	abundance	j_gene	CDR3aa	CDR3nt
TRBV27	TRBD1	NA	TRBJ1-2	CASSFPGTVSYGYTF	TGTGCCAGCAGTTTCCCCGGGACAGTAAGCTATGGCTACACCTTC
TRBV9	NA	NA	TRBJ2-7	CASSVDSGDTYEQYF	TGTGCCAGCAGCGTAGATTCGGGAGATACCTACGAGCAGTACTTC
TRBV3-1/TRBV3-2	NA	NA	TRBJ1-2	CASSPGTSYGYTF	TGTGCCAGCAGCCCCGGGACAAGCTATGGCTACACCTTC
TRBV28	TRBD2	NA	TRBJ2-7	CASTGGATYEQYF	TGTGCCAGCACGGGGGGGGCGACCTACGAGCAGTACTTC
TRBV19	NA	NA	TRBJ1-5	CASSPMTENRNQPQHF	TGTGCCAGTAGTCCCATGACAGAAAACAGGAATCAGCCCCAGCATTTT
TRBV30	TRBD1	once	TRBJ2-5	CAWSWHRGREETQYF	TGTGCCTGGAGTTGGCACAGGGGGCGCGAAGAGACCCAGTACTTC
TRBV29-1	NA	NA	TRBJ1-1	CSVEMGLGNTEAFF	TGCAGCGTTGAAATGGGGCTCGGAAACACTGAAGCTTTCTTT
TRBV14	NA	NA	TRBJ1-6	CASSRTGNNSPLHF	TGTGCCAGCAGCCGAACAGGGAATAATTCACCCCTCCACTTT
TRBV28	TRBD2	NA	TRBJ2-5	CASSLASGTETQYF	TGTGCCAGCAGTTTGGCTAGCGGGACAGAGACCCAGTACTTC
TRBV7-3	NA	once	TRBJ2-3	CASSPVREDTQYF	TGTGCCAGCAGCCCGGTGAGGGAAGATACGCAGTATTTT
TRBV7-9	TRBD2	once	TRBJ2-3	CASSLSLADTDTQYF	TGTGCCAGCAGCTTGAGTCTAGCGGACACAGATACGCAGTATTTT
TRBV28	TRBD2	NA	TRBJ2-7	CASSPTSGDYEQYF	TGTGCCAGCAGCCCGACTAGCGGGGACTACGAGCAGTACTTC
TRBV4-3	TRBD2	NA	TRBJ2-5	CASSPSSGSSETQYF	TGCGCCAGCAGCCCCTCTAGCGGGAGTTCCGAGACCCAGTACTTC
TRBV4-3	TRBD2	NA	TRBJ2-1	CASSRLAGGDNEQFF	TGCGCCAGCAGCAGGCTAGCGGGAGGCGACAATGAGCAGTTCTTC
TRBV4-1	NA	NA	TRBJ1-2	CASSRVIPGFLGGYTF	TGCGCCAGCAGCCGAGTAATACCAGGGTTTCTCGGTGGCTACACCTTC
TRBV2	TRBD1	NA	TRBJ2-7	CASRRDRGPPYEQYF	TGTGCCAGCAGGAGGGACAGGGGGCCACCCTACGAGCAGTACTTC
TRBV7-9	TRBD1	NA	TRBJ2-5	CASSSKDRGMGETQYF	TGTGCCAGCAGCTCAAAGGACAGGGGGATGGGAGAGACCCAGTACTTC
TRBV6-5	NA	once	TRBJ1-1	CASSQRTEAFF	TGTGCCAGCAGTCAGAGGACTGAAGCTTTCTTT
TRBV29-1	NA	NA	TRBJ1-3	CSVEQNTSGNTIYF	TGCAGCGTCGAACAAAACACCTCTGGAAACACCATATATTTT
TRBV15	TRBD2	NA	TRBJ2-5	CATSRAAGETQYF	TGTGCCACCAGCAGAGCAGCGGGGGAGACCCAGTACTTC
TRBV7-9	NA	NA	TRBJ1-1	CASSSTGQKNTEAFF	TGTGCCAGCAGCTCCACTGGACAGAAGAACACTGAAGCTTTCTTT
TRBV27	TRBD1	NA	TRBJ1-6	CASSPVQGAPLHF	TGTGCCAGCAGTCCAGTACAGGGGGCACCCCTCCACTTT
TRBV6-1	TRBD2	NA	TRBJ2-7	CASSEVGTTAYEQYF	TGTGCCAGCAGTGAAGTAGGGACTACCGCCTACGAGCAGTACTTC
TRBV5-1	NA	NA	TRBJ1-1	CASSLERPGETNTEAFF	TGCGCCAGCAGCTTGGAGCGGCCGGGGGAGACGAACACTGAAGCTTTCTTT
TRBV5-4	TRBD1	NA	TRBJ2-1	CASSFTPRGYHEQFF	TGTGCCAGCAGTTTTACCCCCAGGGGGTACCATGAGCAGTTCTTC
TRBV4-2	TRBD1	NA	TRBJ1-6	CASSPSTGANSPLHF	TGTGCCAGCAGCCCCTCGACAGGGGCTAATTCACCCCTCCACTTT
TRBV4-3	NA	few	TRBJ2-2	CASSQDPSRVDTGELFF	TGCGCCAGCAGCCAAGATCCAAGCAGGGTTGACACCGGGGAGCTGTTTTTT
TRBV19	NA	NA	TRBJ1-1	CASNEVLDTEAFF	TGTGCCAGCAACGAGGTCTTGGACACTGAAGCTTTCTTT
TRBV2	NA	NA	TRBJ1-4	CASSDGLVEKLFF	TGTGCCAGCAGTGATGGGCTGGTTGAAAAACTGTTTTTT
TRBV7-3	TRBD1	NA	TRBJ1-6	CASRKTAGTDNSPLHF	TGTGCCAGCAGAAAAACTGCCGGGACAGATAATTCACCCCTCCACTTT
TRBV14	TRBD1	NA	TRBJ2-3	CASSQGTGTPYTQYF	TGTGCCAGCAGCCAGGGGACAGGGACACCGTATACGCAGTATTTT
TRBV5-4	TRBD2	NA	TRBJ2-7	CASSSPGLYYEQYF	TGTGCCAGCAGCTCCCCGGGACTATACTACGAGCAGTACTTC